The 9 T cell receptor beta chains reported below all come from one sample, sequenced in a study of blood T cells in healthy people across ages. A second PCR, run for about 7 to 12 cycles, used a sample-barcoded 5' primer plus a J-beta primer mix. MiXCR, run by TCRdb on the 5' RACE reads, gives a single entry per CDR3 protein. The data show over 500,000 distinct CDR3 sequences, with 40% to 65% seen just once and about 13% held by the top ten. The sample consisted of blood. Receptor source: a woman older than 75 in good health.

The rearrangement joins TRBV4-2 to TRBJ2-3; 10 bases match TRBD2. CDR3 size: 15 residues. The germline V gene encodes CDR1 LGHNA and CDR2 YNFKEQ. The ends lost 5 bases at V and 4 bases at J; junction bases unmatched: 6. DNA of the CDR3: TGTGCCAGCAGCTTGACTAGCGGGTCCTCAGATACGCAGTATTTT. It encodes CASSLTSGSSDTQYF.

This clonotype was seen just once. The rearrangement joins TRBV5-1 to TRBJ1-4, with a possible D match to TRBD1 (6 bases). With 4 bases removed from V and 3 bases from J, the gap between germline ends came to 13 bases. This CDR3 has 15 amino acids. Germline lookup yields CDR1 SGHRS and CDR2 YFSETQ. The CDR3 protein is CASSDPGVANEKLFF. DNA of the CDR3: TGCGCCAGCAGCGACCCAGGGGTAGCTAATGAAAAACTGTTTTTT.

The chain combines TRBV28 with TRBJ2-5; TRBD1 agrees at 9 bases. Germline CDR1 reads MDHEN; CDR2 reads SYDVKM. The CDR3 is made up of 14 amino acids. V dropped 5 bases and J dropped 7; count of bases not matched to a gene: 8. CDR3 in DNA: TGTGCCAGCAGTAGGGACAGGGATTTCGTGACCCAGTACTTC. Amino acid sequence: CASSRDRDFVTQYF.

Points on this clonotype: This may arise from a read error, as a much more abundant clone is one base away. The gene calls are TRBV20-1 and TRBJ2-5; D may be TRBD1 (5 bases). The CDR3 loop spans 13 amino acids. Deletions cut 6 bases from V and 1 base from J, with 12 bases between. CDR1 is DFQATT, CDR2 SNEGSKA, per germline (reference sequence). The CDR3 sequence: CSAEPGLQETQYF. CDR3 nucleotides: TGCAGTGCCGAGCCAGGGCTCCAAGAGACCCAGTACTTC.

This clonotype was seen many times. The chain joins TRBV11-3 to TRBJ2-1; D gene uncertain. Germline-derived CDR1 and CDR2 are SGHNT and YENEEA. V was clipped by 0 bases and J by 0 bases, with 12 bases between them. There are 17 residues in the CDR3. The CDR3 reads CASSLEYSPSSYNEQFF. DNA of the CDR3: TGTGCCAGCAGCTTAGAGTACAGCCCTAGCTCCTACAATGAGCAGTTCTTC.

This rearrangement joins TRBV16 to TRBJ1-6; D not resolved. V was cut by 1 base and J by 13 bases, with 8 bases left in between. The CDR3 is made up of 12 amino acids. Per germline, CDR1 KGHSY and CDR2 FQNENV. The CDR3 sequence: CASSQLGWPLHF. Written as DNA, the CDR3 is TGTGCCAGCAGCCAATTGGGTTGGCCCCTCCACTTT.

This clonotype was seen ten or more times. This chain connects TRBV14 to TRBJ2-1, with TRBD2 matching 15 bases. CDR1 and CDR2 (germline): SGHDN, FVKESK. V lost 4 bases, J lost 6 bases, and 13 bases stayed unmatched. The CDR3 is made up of 19 amino acids. CDR3: CASSLKPGLAGGSGNEQFF. In DNA form, the CDR3 reads TGTGCCAGCAGCCTAAAACCGGGACTAGCGGGAGGCTCGGGCAATGAGCAGTTCTTC.

The sample holds many counts of this clonotype. The chain employs TRBV5-1 and TRBJ2-3; 12 nucleotides align to TRBD2. The V gene's germline CDR1 is SGHRS and CDR2 YFSETQ. The length of the CDR3 is 15 residues. V lost 7 bases to trimming and J lost 3 bases; unmatched junction nucleotides: 6. Written as DNA, the CDR3 is TGCGCCAGCCTTCCGACTAGCGGGAGTACAGATACGCAGTATTTT. This sequence encodes CASLPTSGSTDTQYF.

This chain joins TRBV29-1 and TRBJ2-6; 8 bases match TRBD2. The germline V gene encodes CDR1 SQVTM and CDR2 ANQGSEA. The V and J ends lost 3 bases and 3 bases, in that order; junction bases with no gene match: 1. This CDR3 region has 14 residues. The CDR3 sequence: CSVEAGGGANVLTF. The CDR3 DNA sequence: TGCAGCGTTGAGGCGGGGGGTGGGGCCAACGTCCTGACTTTC.